The subject of this entry is one T cell receptor (beta chain). Its recognized antigen is unknown. No much larger clone is present one base from it, and per-base qualities are unavailable. This sample is part of a study of blood T cell repertoires in COVID-19 (dated by TCRdb to about 2020). Looking at the study overall: Samples from collaborators originated in the United States, Italy and Spain and spanned both the acute and convalescent phases of COVID-19. The material from the prospective study consisted of cDNA or gDNA derived from T cells, B-cell-depleted T cells, or PBMCs. Deeply sampled blood TCRbeta repertoires from subjects exposed to, actively infected with, or recovered from COVID-19 were included in the dataset. The repertoires were released in a freely available public database intended as a resource for research on the immune response to SARS-CoV-2. The samples were drawn from the first 160 participants of the ongoing ImmuneRACE study and from 1,254 subjects provided by 6 global collaborators. Nearly every sample came with metadata listing a de-identified subject ID, COVID-19 status, age in years and sex. HLA class I and class II types, where available, came from metadata supplied by the sample provider rather than from assay-based typing.

Here V drops 5 bases and J drops 2 bases, and the junction holds 9 bases not matched to any gene. From cysteine to phenylalanine, the CDR3 is 15 amino acids long. The kept DNA is CDR3 alone, 45 bases in frame from the first base. Looking up the germline V gene yields CDR1 MDHEN and CDR2 SYDVKM. TCRbeta CDR3 regions were amplified from genomic DNA using the immunoSEQ Assay, a bias-controlled multiplex PCR. The original pipeline was this. Nucleated cell counts per sample were estimated from amplification of reference gene primers within the assay. To quantify the absolute abundance of each unique TCRbeta CDR3 rearrangement, sequence reads were collapsed and filtered. For each sample, productive Simpson clonality was calculated by taking the square root of Simpson's diversity index across productive rearrangements. TCRdb provides this immuneACCESS table in a form limited to in-frame rearrangements. Some clones are lacking; in checked studies, under half of them reflect an unresolved V gene, and why the rest are absent is not known. The D gene and trimming were derived from the DNA, and the V and J assignments and clone size from that table. In this sample the table shows approximately 260,000 clones, 85% to 95% of which occur a single time. Together, the top ten hold 1.5% to 2% of the sample.

In the prospective study, participants were about 18 to 100 years old, resided in fewer than 25 geographic areas of the United States, and were enrolled through a virtual design. In the prospective study, cohorts were assigned on the basis of participant-reported clinical history obtained from a screening survey and a study questionnaire. For ImmuneRACE Cohort 3, a participant was defined as recovered based on two consecutive negative NP/OP PCR tests, clearance by a healthcare professional, or resolution of symptoms. In the prospective study, whole blood, serum and a nasopharyngeal or oropharyngeal swab were collected from each participant by mobile phlebotomists. Over an approximately two-month period, participants in the prospective study had the option of providing additional blood draws and questionnaires. Before DNA extraction, blood samples from the prospective study were shipped at room temperature or frozen.

The research as a whole found: The quantity of clinical and demographic metadata differed by source and by participant and was supplied without curation.

This clonotype was sampled from a woman aged 18-29 years who had recovered from COVID-19. The V and J segments used are TRBV28 and TRBJ2-7, with 7 bases in between that match TRBD1. Source material: PBMCs or T cells enriched from blood (not recorded which). Here is the DNA: TGTGCCAGCAGTCTACCGACAGGGCGGGCCTACGAGCAGTACTTC. Its translation is CASSLPTGRAYEQYF.